The T cell receptor beta chain under discussion was sequenced for a study of ipilimumab plus nivolumab after autologous stem cell transplantation. The overall study: DLBCL patients had primary refractory or relapsed disease.

Germline V lookup: CDR1 SGHTA, CDR2 FQGNSA. The CDR3 is 13 residues long. With 4 bases removed from V and 1 base from J, the gap between germline ends came to 7 bases. Repertoires were generated with immunoSEQ multiplex PCR, while TCRdb's copy carries only in-frame clones and drops some. The table lists fewer than 30,000 clones, just over 85% of them singletons. This chain connects TRBV7-2 to TRBJ2-5; D is undetermined. The sequence came from a male donor with diffuse large B-cell lymphoma. The sequencing here drew on PBMCs, taken in a trial of ipilimumab plus nivolumab as post-transplant consolidation. The CDR3 is CASSSRVQETQYF. In nucleotides, the CDR3 is TGTGCCAGCAGCTCAAGGGTCCAAGAGACCCAGTACTTC. Full variable domain (rest looked up from reference TRBV7-2 and TRBJ2-5): GAGVSQSPSNKVTEKGKDVELRCDPISGHTALYWYRQSLGQGLEFLIYFQGNSAPDKSGLPSDRFSAERTGGSVSTLTIQRTQQEDSAVYLCASSSRVQETQYFGPGTRLLVL.